This T cell receptor beta chain came from a study of T cell responses to AZD1222 COVID-19 vaccine (dated by TCRdb to about 2021). In the study overall: AZD1222 recipients with second doses at about 4 weeks or about 12 weeks were pooled, because spike-specific TCR depth and breadth did not differ between schedules. A total of 230 to 250 trial participants underwent TCR sequencing, of whom more than 200 had received two doses of AZD1222 and some 25 had received two doses of the MenACWY control vaccine. Trial participants were enrolled by age into 18-55, 56-69 and 70-plus year subgroups, with roughly 160, 29 and 62 TCR-sequenced participants respectively. Overall study outcomes, separate from this receptor: CD4 TCRs associated with the vaccine covered the entire spike protein, and the dominant responses were in regions 160-218 and 743-854. The 56-69-year group was small, and its depth increase did not reach significance, likely because of low power. Only five to seven AZD1222 recipients were SARS-CoV-2 seropositive at baseline, limiting conclusions about previously exposed vaccinees. Because no day 14 peak-response samples were available, repertoires were characterized only after the peak T cell response. Spike-specific TCR breadth and depth rose significantly after two AZD1222 doses compared with day 0 and with MenACWY recipients. Reportedly, almost half of the unique spike-specific TCRs recognized epitopes lying outside the regions that are mutated in the B.1.351 and B.1.1.7 variants. Participants were mostly white British, with more females than males. The authors suggested clonal diversity may have been underestimated.

The CDR3 regions of human TCRbeta chains were analyzed by immunosequencing. The source study handled its data this way. Repertoire TCRs were matched against a reference library of SARS-CoV-2-specific TCRs generated with the MIRA antigen-specificity platform. Breadth was defined as the fraction of unique TCRs that were SARS-CoV-2-associated. Depth was defined as the fraction of total T cells that were SARS-CoV-2-associated. Using the MIRA data, each spike-specific TCR was assigned both to the spike region to which the TCR was reactive and to a CD4 or CD8 class. Log10-transformed breadth and depth values were compared by one-way ANOVA with Sidak's multiple comparisons tests. Here the immuneACCESS table is served through TCRdb, limited to in-frame sequences with V and J called. Missing clones are a known gap in these copies; in checked studies unresolved V genes cover under half, and the rest lacks a known reason. That table supplies the V and J calls and clone size; D and trimming were determined from the DNA. The sample table records over 85,000 clones; approximately 84% of these occur just once. Of the sample, around 15% is held by the ten largest clones.

Deletion took 2 bases off V and 1 base off J, with a span of 10 bases between the germline ends. The germline V gene provides CDR1 SGDLS and CDR2 YYNGEE. The CDR3 measures 15 amino acids from cysteine to phenylalanine. Solely the CDR3 DNA is kept, with 45 bases framed from the first base. What this sample's time point label stands for: baseline before first vaccination. The vaccinee samples were drawn from two UK trials, COV001 and COV002, one of which was a single-blind randomized controlled phase 2/3 trial testing AZD1222 (ChAdOx1 nCoV-19) in healthy adults. For TCRbeta chain sequencing, PBMC samples from trial participants were taken at day 0 and at day 28 after the second dose. With regard to this clone: The antigen it binds to is not known. Base qualities are not at hand, and no much larger clone is one base apart.

The TCR comes from an adult in good health. This receptor chain uses TRBV9 and TRBJ2-1; 6 matching bases give a weak D call of TRBD2. The specimen comprised peripheral blood, sampled on day 0 of AZD1222 vaccination. The CDR3 protein is CASSVSSESYNEQFF. DNA sequence: TGTGCCAGCAGCGTTTCTAGCGAATCCTACAATGAGCAGTTCTTC.